This TCR beta chain stems from a study of T-cell reconstitution after alpha-beta-depleted transplantation in children (dated by TCRdb to 2016 to 2017). Some background on the complete study: The study quantitatively tracked T-cell immune reconstitution after TCRalphabeta/CD19-depleted allogeneic hematopoietic cell transplantation in children using TCR repertoire profiling. Points the paper makes about the study in general: Apparently early alphabetaT-cell count recovery about two months after transplant reportedly relied on only several hundred rapidly expanded clones derived from non-depleted graft cells. In some patients, high TCRbeta diversity at day 60 was attributed to recipient T cells and intrathymic progenitors that had survived conditioning. Over subsequent months, a decline in hyperexpanded clone frequencies was noted, and after one year, T-cell counts and TCRbeta diversity were mostly ascribed to newly produced T cells.

This clonotype was counted many times. Its specific antigen is unknown. No much larger clonotype is one base removed from it; base qualities were not supplied. The method was PCR. For sequencing, an Illumina HiSeq 2500 was employed. To normalize quantification of the TCRbeta repertoire, the TCR libraries were built with molecular barcoding that relied on unique molecular identifiers. TCRdb reworked the public reads: Q25 trimming with fastp, MiXCR clone assembly, productive beta chains retained. All rows with the same CDR3 protein become a single entry with the most common DNA and genes. Recorded for this sample are 90,000 to 130,000 distinct CDR3 sequences; 10% of them occurred a single time. Clones ranked in the top ten supply under 35% of the sample. The CDR3 covers 14 residues, taking in both the cysteine and the phenylalanine. Here the CDR3 DNA is all that survives: 42 bases in frame from base 1. The germline ends are 9 bases apart after V is trimmed by 4 bases and J by 1 base. The germline V gene encodes CDR1 SEHNR and CDR2 FQNEAQ (reference sequence).

Explained via the paper, the treatment or condition label denotes: allogeneic hematopoietic cell transplantation with graft depleted of TCRalphabeta T cells and CD19 B cells. Transplant recipients were children who received TCRalphabeta/CD19-depleted allogeneic hematopoietic cell grafts. The sample was PBMCs, taken before TCRalphabeta/CD19-depleted stem cell transplant. Recombination joined TRBV7-9 with TRBJ2-3; there is no confident call for the D gene. The sequence derives from a boy aged 2 to 10 with acute lymphoblastic leukemia, due to receive a stem cell transplant. The CDR3 region reads CASSSSGGTDTQYF. The nucleotide sequence is given as TGTGCCAGCAGCTCCAGTGGGGGCACAGATACGCAGTATTTT.